The 27 T cell receptor beta chains listed next were all sequenced from one sample in a study of T cells after somatic rescue of genetic block. Assay: immunoSEQ multiplex PCR; the TCRdb copy retains only in-frame clones and omits some. The table records approximately 10,000 clones, approximately 79% of them present only once. Input material: peripheral blood mononuclear cells (PBMCs). Receptor source: a boy under 18.

This clone was detected a few times. V gene TRBV7-3 combines with J gene TRBJ2-2; TRBD2 might be the D (5 bases). CDR1 is SGHTA, CDR2 FQGTGA, per germline. The V gene lost 4 bases and the J gene lost 6 bases, with 9 bases spanning the gap. The CDR3 is 13 amino acids. DNA of the CDR3: TGTGCCAGCAGCTCTCTAGCCCCCGGGGAGCTGTTTTTT. Translated, it gives CASSSLAPGELFF.

The chain is built from TRBV11-3 and TRBJ2-1; no clear D gene. The CDR3 runs to 12 residues. Germline CDR1 SGHNT, CDR2 YENEEA. V was shortened by 5 bases and J by 3 bases, with 5 bases between the two germline ends. CDR3 residues: CASSPGYNEQFF. The CDR3 DNA is TGTGCCAGCAGCCCCGGCTACAATGAGCAGTTCTTC.

The chain combines TRBV9 with TRBJ2-1; 10 bases agree with TRBD2. Germline CDR1 and CDR2: SGDLS and YYNGEE. With 3 bases clipped from V and 7 bases from J, the junction kept 7 bases outside the gene matches. The CDR3 extends over 15 amino acids. The CDR3, as DNA: TGTGCCAGCAGCGGCACTAGCGGGATGGGAAATGAGCAGTTCTTC. Translated: CASSGTSGMGNEQFF.

The chain links TRBV7-2 to TRBJ2-7; the D gene could be TRBD1 or TRBD2 (5 bases each). This CDR3 is built from 15 residues. Germline values: CDR1 SGHTA, CDR2 FQGNSA. V dropped 5 bases and J dropped 7 bases, with 21 bases sitting between them. CDR3 residues: CASSLYLRDHKEQYF. The CDR3 coding sequence is TGTGCCAGCAGCCTTTACCTCCGGGACCATAAAGAGCAGTACTTC.

This clone was recorded a few times. This chain joins TRBV30 and TRBJ2-3; 11 nucleotides agree with TRBD2. Looked up from germline, CDR1 is GTSNPN and CDR2 is SVGIG (reference sequence). The CDR3 contains 14 residues. V shed 7 bases and J 4 bases; nucleotides not matched to a gene: 7. CDR3 amino acids: CAFLGTSGPDTQYF. Here the CDR3 DNA reads TGTGCCTTCCTAGGGACTAGCGGACCAGATACGCAGTATTTT.

The chain couples TRBV11-2 to TRBJ2-7; 7 bases map to TRBD1. Per the germline V gene, CDR1 is SGHAT and CDR2 is FQNNGV. The CDR3 consists of 15 residues. J lost 2 bases, V lost 2 bases, and 6 bases had no gene match. CDR3: CASSLSTGSPYEQYF. The CDR3 DNA sequence: TGTGCCAGCAGCTTATCGACAGGGAGTCCCTACGAGCAGTACTTC.

The genes are TRBV28 and TRBJ2-7, with D possibly being TRBD1 (5 bases). Per the germline V gene, CDR1 is MDHEN and CDR2 is SYDVKM. The germline V and J ends were trimmed by 3 bases and 6 bases, with 18 bases remaining between them. The CDR3 has 15 amino acids. CDR3 nucleotides: TGTGCCAGCAGTTTTTATAGGGCAGGGTCGGGCGAGCAGTACTTC. This encodes CASSFYRAGSGEQYF.

In this sample, this clone turned up a few times. The rearrangement joins TRBV12-5 to TRBJ1-1; D is perhaps TRBD1 (5 bases). There are 19 residues in the CDR3. Germline V CDR1 and CDR2: LGHNT, FRNRAP. Trimming left V 0 bases short and J 1 base short, with 21 bases between. The CDR3 region is CASGLVLRARGRRNTEAFF. Written as DNA, the CDR3 is TGTGCTAGTGGTTTGGTGCTCCGGGCTCGGGGACGGAGGAACACTGAAGCTTTCTTT.

The chain carries TRBV7-6 and TRBJ2-7; no firm D call. Trimming removed 4 bases from V and 3 bases from J, with 10 bases in between. CDR3 size: 13 residues. CDR1 and CDR2 (germline): SGHVS, FNYEAQ. The CDR3 is CASSYDFYYEQYF. The CDR3 DNA is TGTGCCAGCAGCTATGACTTTTACTACGAGCAGTACTTC.

The J gene is TRBJ2-1, the V gene TRBV7-8; no reliable D call. V was shortened by 0 bases and J by 0 bases, with 6 bases between the two germline ends. In germline, CDR1 is SGHVS, CDR2 FQNEAQ. The CDR3 spans 15 residues. The CDR3 loop is CASSLAQSSYNEQFF. In DNA, the CDR3 is TGTGCCAGCAGCTTAGCCCAGAGCTCCTACAATGAGCAGTTCTTC.

The chain combines TRBV27 with TRBJ1-6, with D maybe TRBD1 (6 bases). Trimming pared 4 bases from V and 8 bases from J, leaving 12 bases between. The CDR3 covers 14 residues. Germline-derived CDR1 and CDR2 are MNHEY and SMNVEV (reference sequence). DNA of the CDR3: TGTGCCAGCAGTTCACAGGGATTTGATTCACCCCTCCACTTT. This sequence encodes CASSSQGFDSPLHF.

The CDR3 region has the DNA TGTGCCAGCAGTTCAGGGACTTCCCCCTACGAGCAGTACTTC. Its translation is CASSSGTSPYEQYF. The rearrangement uses TRBV28 and TRBJ2-7; D possibly corresponds to TRBD2 (6 bases). Trimming cost V 4 bases and J 2 bases, with 12 bases left between them. In germline, CDR1 is MDHEN, CDR2 SYDVKM. This CDR3 has 14 residues.

As concerns this clone: One junction end disagrees with the germline gene, perhaps due to a read error. Additional DNA sequences in this sample encode the identical CDR3. This sequence joins TRBV11-2 and TRBJ1-2; possibly TRBD1 for D (6 bases). Germline CDR1 reads SGHAT; CDR2 reads FQNNGV. The CDR3 consists of 13 residues. The chain's CDR3 is CASSPGTYYGYTF. CDR3 nucleotide sequence: TGTGCCAGCAGCCCAGGGACATACTATGGCTACACTTTC.

The V call is TRBV11-2, the J call TRBJ2-3, with 13 bases matching TRBD2. J gave up 4 bases and V 5 bases, and 6 bases lay outside the gene matches. This CDR3 is 16 amino acids long. The germline gives CDR1 SGHAT, CDR2 FQNNGV. The CDR3 nucleotides read TGTGCCAGCAGCCGCAGGACTAGCGGGAGTGCAGATACGCAGTATTTT. Translating gives CASSRRTSGSADTQYF.

This clone was seen only a few times. The chain carries TRBV4-1 and TRBJ1-2, with a weak D call TRBD1 (5 bases). The germline V and J ends were trimmed by 0 bases and 2 bases, with 13 bases remaining between them. The CDR3 length is 16 residues. Germline V gives CDR1 MGHRA, CDR2 YSYEKL. The CDR3: CASSQEVQAPNYGYTF. CDR3 in DNA: TGCGCCAGCAGCCAAGAGGTACAGGCACCAAACTATGGCTACACCTTC.

The genes are TRBV5-1 and TRBJ2-1, with D possibly being TRBD1 or TRBD2 (5 bases each). The CDR3 extends over 14 amino acids. V was clipped by 2 bases and J by 7 bases, with 13 bases between them. Germline values: CDR1 SGHRS, CDR2 YFSETQ. The CDR3 DNA is TGCGCCAGCAGCTTCACCGGGACGGGTAATGAGCAGTTCTTC. Protein: CASSFTGTGNEQFF.

This chain uses TRBV10-3 with TRBJ2-5, with TRBD1 matching over 8 bases. The CDR3 consists of 15 residues. Trimming cost V 6 bases and J 5 bases; bases outside gene matches: 11. Germline V gene lookup returns CDR1 ENHRY and CDR2 SYGVKD. This chain's CDR3 is CAISRLQGDGETQYF. In DNA, the CDR3 is TGTGCCATCAGCAGATTACAGGGGGACGGGGAGACCCAGTACTTC.

The gene calls are TRBV4-2 and TRBJ2-7, with a weak D call TRBD2 (5 bases). This CDR3 is built from 15 residues. The ends were cut back, 2 bases at V and 3 bases at J, with 14 bases in the middle. In germline, CDR1 is LGHNA, CDR2 YNFKEQ. The CDR3 here is CASSQRGLPFYEQYF. DNA for the CDR3: TGTGCCAGCAGCCAACGAGGACTCCCTTTCTACGAGCAGTACTTC.

This chain uses TRBV19 with TRBJ2-5, with 8 bases that match TRBD2. Germline CDR1 is LNHDA and CDR2 is SQIVND (reference sequence). The CDR3 is 15 amino acids. J was trimmed by 1 base and V by 1 base; bases with no gene match: 2. DNA of the CDR3: TGTGCCAGTAGTATAGGGACTAGCCTCCAAGAGACCCAGTACTTC. Protein: CASSIGTSLQETQYF.

The table lists this clone with a count of one. The chain recombines TRBV5-8 with TRBJ2-7, with D maybe TRBD1 (6 bases). This CDR3 is built from 13 residues. V dropped 1 base and J dropped 3 bases, with 8 bases sitting between them. Germline CDR1 and CDR2: SGHTS and YDEGEE. The DNA of the CDR3 is TGTGCCAGCAGCTTGACAGGGAACTACGAGCAGTACTTC. It is translated as CASSLTGNYEQYF. Based on the CDR3 plus reference TRBV5-8 and TRBJ2-7, the full variable domain is EAGVTQSPTHLIKTRGQQATLRCSPISGHTSVYWYQQALGLGLQFLLWYDEGEERNRGNFPPRFSGRQFPNYSSELNVNALELEDSALYLCASSLTGNYEQYFGPGTRLTVT.

The rearrangement links TRBV6-6 to TRBJ1-4, with 7 bases identical to TRBD1. The CDR3 contains 16 residues. Germline V gives CDR1 MNHNY, CDR2 SVGAGI (reference sequence). Trimming at V came to 7 bases and at J to 2 bases, leaving 10 bases not matched to a gene. The CDR3 reads CASNRDSPGTNEKLFF. The DNA for the CDR3 is TGTGCCAGCAATCGGGACAGCCCTGGCACTAATGAAAAACTGTTTTTT.

This chain links TRBV30 with TRBJ2-1; no definite D call. The germline V gene encodes CDR1 GTSNPN and CDR2 SVGIG (reference sequence). The ends were cut back, 0 bases at V and 11 bases at J, with 11 bases in the middle. This CDR3 region has 12 residues. DNA of the CDR3: TGTGCCTGGAGTGTACTATCTTCTCAGCAGTTCTTC. Translated: CAWSVLSSQQFF.

The rearrangement links TRBV5-6 to TRBJ2-7, with 8 positions matching TRBD1. The V gene's germline CDR1 is SGHDT and CDR2 YYEEEE. V trimming: 5 bases; J trimming: 0 bases; junction bases outside the gene matches: 7. The CDR3 loop spans 15 amino acids. The CDR3 loop reads CASSFHRGSSYEQYF. In DNA, the CDR3 is TGTGCCAGCAGTTTTCACAGGGGGAGCTCCTACGAGCAGTACTTC.

This clone has a single count. This chain joins TRBV27 and TRBJ1-2; D gene ambiguous. The CDR3 spans 14 residues. Germline V gives CDR1 MNHEY, CDR2 SMNVEV (reference sequence). V lost 0 bases to trimming and J lost 3 bases, with 8 bases between them. CDR3 DNA: TGTGCCAGCAGTTTATCGGGTCACCACTATGGCTACACCTTC. This sequence encodes CASSLSGHHYGYTF.

The CDR3, as DNA: TGTGCCAGCAGTGAACCATTGGGTCTAGCGGGTGCCTCCTACGAGCAGTACTTC. Protein: CASSEPLGLAGASYEQYF. The V and J genes are TRBV2 and TRBJ2-7; 8 nucleotides line up with TRBD2. V was pared by 2 bases and J by 0 bases, with 12 bases of the junction left unmatched. Germline V gene data show CDR1 as SNHLY and CDR2 as FYNNEI. The CDR3 covers 18 residues. The entire variable domain, with the rest obtained from reference TRBV2 and TRBJ2-7, is as follows: EPEVTQTPSHQVTQMGQEVILRCVPISNHLYFYWYRQILGQKVEFLVSFYNNEISEKSEIFDDQFSVERPDGSNFTLKIRSTKLEDSAMYFCASSEPLGLAGASYEQYFGPGTRLTVT.

The chain uses TRBV29-1 and TRBJ1-1; D ambiguous. Germline CDR1 reads SQVTM; CDR2 reads ANQGSEA. The V gene lost 5 bases and the J gene lost 1 base, with 14 bases spanning the gap. CDR3 length equals 14 residues. The CDR3 protein is CSVFSGSENTEAFF. The CDR3, as DNA: TGCAGCGTTTTTTCGGGTTCGGAGAACACTGAAGCTTTCTTT.

The CDR3 here is CTRRLNTEAFF. CDR3 DNA: TGCACTAGGAGACTGAACACTGAAGCTTTCTTT. This chain connects TRBV20-1 to TRBJ1-1; no definite D call. CDR3 length: 11 amino acids. CDR1 and CDR2 from the germline V gene are DFQATT and SNEGSKA (reference sequence).